These 16 T cell receptor beta chains originate from one sample sequenced in a study of cytomegalovirus exposure and HLA in healthy donors (dated by TCRdb to about 2017). The method behind the library was the immunoSEQ multiplex PCR assay. TCRdb provides this immuneACCESS table in a form limited to in-frame rearrangements. Some clones are lacking; in checked studies, under half of them reflect an unresolved V gene, and why the rest are absent is not known. A total of around 300,000 clones appear in this sample, 70% to 90% of them only once. Around 1% of the sample is taken by the ten largest. The sequenced sample consisted of PBMCs. These receptor sequences come from a woman under 30 in good health and CMV-seronegative.

The chain employs TRBV7-2 and TRBJ2-7, with D possibly being TRBD1 (6 bases). Germline V lookup: CDR1 SGHTA, CDR2 FQGNSA. V was pared by 5 bases and J by 0 bases, with 11 bases between. The CDR3 is made up of 14 amino acids. The CDR3 spells CASSPRGSSYEQYF. The CDR3 bases are TGTGCCAGCAGCCCAAGGGGGAGCTCCTACGAGCAGTACTTC.

The V and J genes are TRBV2 and TRBJ2-7; D is perhaps TRBD1 (5 bases). Per germline, CDR1 SNHLY and CDR2 FYNNEI. The V gene lost 2 bases and the J gene lost 7 bases, with 18 bases spanning the gap. CDR3 length equals 15 residues. CDR3: CASSEPTVSLEEQYF. The CDR3 DNA reads as TGTGCCAGCAGTGAACCGACAGTGTCCCTCGAGGAGCAGTACTTC.

The CDR3: CASSYRPRGYQETQYF. In DNA, the CDR3 is TGTGCCAGCAGTTATCGTCCCAGGGGGTACCAAGAGACCCAGTACTTC. This chain links TRBV6-5 with TRBJ2-5; 7 bases fit TRBD1. This CDR3 is built from 16 residues. J was trimmed by 0 bases and V by 3 bases; bases with no gene match: 7. Germline assignment: CDR1 MNHEY and CDR2 SVGAGI.

The gene calls are TRBV27 and TRBJ1-2, with 7 bases matching TRBD1. This CDR3 spans 13 amino acids. Germline CDR1 MNHEY, CDR2 SMNVEV (reference sequence). After removal of 0 bases from V and 9 bases from J, the junction contained 4 bases not matched to a gene. The CDR3 loop reads CASSLSTGQSYTF. The CDR3, as DNA: TGTGCCAGCAGTTTATCGACAGGGCAAAGCTACACCTTC.

Only one count was recorded for this clone. The gene calls are TRBV6-1 and TRBJ1-5; D uncertain. The germline gives CDR1 MNHNS, CDR2 SASEGT. The CDR3 extends over 13 amino acids. The V gene lost 8 bases and the J gene lost 5 bases, with 13 bases spanning the gap. The CDR3 region has the DNA TGTGCCAGCCATTTACTGCGCCATCAGCCCCAGCATTTT. Translating gives CASHLLRHQPQHF.

The chain carries TRBV4-3 and TRBJ2-1, with TRBD2 matching 13 bases. The CDR3 sequence is 16 residues long. Germline trimming cut 2 bases from V and 2 bases from J; bases unmatched to any gene: 0. CDR1 and CDR2 from the germline V gene are LGHNA and YSLEER. CDR3 protein: CASSQTSGGAYNEQFF. CDR3 nucleotides: TGCGCCAGCAGCCAAACTAGCGGGGGGGCCTACAATGAGCAGTTCTTC.

This rearrangement joins TRBV11-1 to TRBJ2-1, with 7 bases identical to TRBD1. The CDR3 loop spans 14 amino acids. CDR1 is SGHAT and CDR2 is FQDESV in the germline V gene (reference sequence). The junction had 7 bases not matched to a gene; V was cut back by 5 bases and J by 6 bases. The CDR3 bases are TGTGCCAGCAGCCCTTCGACAGGGCTCAATGAGCAGTTCTTC. Amino acids: CASSPSTGLNEQFF.

This chain connects TRBV7-9 to TRBJ1-3, with D possibly being TRBD1 (5 bases). Trimming took off 5 bases at V and 4 bases at J, with 24 bases between the two ends. The V gene's germline CDR1 is SEHNR and CDR2 FQNEAQ (reference sequence). CDR3 length: 18 residues. CDR3 sequence (DNA): TGTGCCAGCAGCCCGCCCCCCTTGGGCAGGGTGAGGGGAAACACCATATATTTT. Translation: CASSPPPLGRVRGNTIYF. The whole variable domain, filled in from reference TRBV7-9 and TRBJ1-3, reads DTGVSQNPRHKITKRGQNVTFRCDPISEHNRLYWYRQTLGQGPEFLTYFQNEAQLEKSRLLSDRFSAERPKGSFSTLEIQRTEQGDSAMYLCASSPPPLGRVRGNTIYFGEGSWLTVV.

This chain joins TRBV23-1 and TRBJ1-1, with D hard to call. TRBV23-1 belongs to the ORF category, with a function that is uncertain. With 0 bases removed from V and 1 base from J, the gap between germline ends came to 9 bases. The length of the CDR3 is 15 residues. The CDR3 reads CASSQSPDSNTEAFF. The CDR3 bases are TGCGCCAGCAGTCAATCTCCCGACTCGAACACTGAAGCTTTCTTT.

V usage is TRBV30 and J usage is TRBJ2-1, with 8 nucleotides matching TRBD1. Germline assignment: CDR1 GTSNPN and CDR2 SVGIG (reference sequence). This CDR3 spans 15 amino acids. V dropped 3 bases and J dropped 7; count of bases not matched to a gene: 11. CDR3 loop: CAWRRDRYAPNEQFF. The CDR3 DNA is TGTGCCTGGAGGAGGGACAGGTACGCCCCAAATGAGCAGTTCTTC.

This clone was picked up many times. The chain links TRBV19 to TRBJ1-1; D uncertain. The CDR3 contains 14 residues. From germline, CDR1 is LNHDA and CDR2 SQIVND (reference sequence). V was shortened by 2 bases and J by 1 base, with 8 bases between the two germline ends. The CDR3 here is CASSISQTNTEAFF. The CDR3, as DNA: TGTGCCAGTAGTATATCACAGACGAACACTGAAGCTTTCTTT.

This clone was seen only once. Other DNA sequences from this sample encode an identical CDR3 as well. The genes are TRBV11-2 and TRBJ1-2; TRBD1 matches 7 bases. This CDR3 comprises 14 residues. Germline CDR1 SGHAT, CDR2 FQNNGV. Losses at the gene ends were 1 base for V and 4 bases for J; bases not matched to a gene: 3. The CDR3 is CASSLGQGIYGYTF. DNA for the CDR3: TGTGCCAGCAGCTTAGGACAGGGTATCTATGGCTACACCTTC.

The J gene is TRBJ2-2, the V gene TRBV7-6; perhaps TRBD2 as D (5 bases). The CDR3 extends over 15 amino acids. Between the trimmed V and J ends, which lost 1 base and 1 base, there was a span of 7 bases. The V gene's germline CDR1 is SGHVS and CDR2 FNYEAQ. The CDR3 loop is CASSLEAVNTGELFF. The CDR3 DNA sequence: TGTGCCAGCAGCTTAGAAGCGGTGAACACCGGGGAGCTGTTTTTT.

V usage is TRBV2 and J usage is TRBJ1-1; D not resolved. CDR3 length: 15 residues. The V gene lost 7 bases and the J gene lost 5 bases, with 20 bases spanning the gap. Germline-derived CDR1 and CDR2 are SNHLY and FYNNEI. The CDR3 loop reads CASTPRRTGETEAFF. Written as DNA, the CDR3 is TGTGCCAGCACCCCCCGTAGAACGGGAGAGACTGAAGCTTTCTTT.

This clone was found a few times. The V call is TRBV6-6, the J call TRBJ1-2, with D perhaps matching TRBD1 (5 bases). From germline, CDR1 is MNHNY and CDR2 SVGAGI (reference sequence). V was cut by 7 bases and J by 4 bases, with 7 bases left in between. The CDR3 is 11 residues long. The CDR3 nucleotides are TGTGCCAGCACGGGGGGCTATGGCTACACCTTC. Protein: CASTGGYGYTF.

The genes are TRBV6-5 and TRBJ2-1, with D perhaps matching TRBD2 (7 bases). V was trimmed by 0 bases and J by 7 bases, leaving 13 bases between them. Germline loops: CDR1 MNHEY, CDR2 SVGAGI. The CDR3 has 15 amino acids. The CDR3 DNA follows: TGTGCCAGCAGTTACTCGAGAAGGGGGGGTAATGAGCAGTTCTTC. This codes for CASSYSRRGGNEQFF.